This T cell receptor (beta chain) was recovered during a study of blood T cell repertoires in COVID-19. About the study: Samples representing acute and convalescent COVID-19 were sourced from the United States, Italy and Spain. Sample material is recorded as cDNA or gDNA derived from T cells, B-cell-depleted T cells, or PBMCs.

Per the study methods: Estimates of nucleated cell counts were drawn from the amplification of reference gene primers. TCRdb's table, derived via immunoSEQ multiplex PCR, lists solely in-frame clones and lacks some. V, J and clone size derive from that table, while D and trimming were established from the DNA sequence. The sample lists 160,000 or so clones, 70% to 90% seen once, with 2% to 3% in the top ten. As concerns this clone: At one end the junction does not follow the germline gene, possibly because of a read error.

This CDR3 contains 17 residues. Germline CDR1 is SEHNR and CDR2 is FQNEAQ (reference sequence). The rearrangement links TRBV7-9 to TRBJ1-3; 7 nucleotides line up with TRBD1. Sequencing used peripheral blood. The TCR comes from a woman aged 65 to 85 with acute or convalescent COVID-19. The CDR3 sequence: CASSPPLGTAAGNTIYF. CDR3 in DNA: TGTGCCAGCAGCCCCCCCCTAGGGACAGCTGCTGGGAACACCATATATTTT.